This T cell receptor (beta chain) was found in a study of blood T cell repertoires in COVID-19. Study details: Samples came from the United States, Italy and Spain, spanning acute and convalescent COVID-19. The cDNA or gDNA used as material had been derived from T cells, B-cell-depleted T cells, or PBMCs.

Authors' data handling: Amplification from reference gene primers served as the basis for estimated nucleated cell counts. The table came from immunoSEQ multiplex PCR; TCRdb's copy has only in-frame clones and leaves some out. V, J and clone size were drawn from that table, and D and trimming were deduced from the DNA. The sample holds 120,000 to 150,000 clones, more than 70% seen once. The length of the CDR3 is 16 residues. J lost 2 bases, V lost 1 base, and 4 bases had no gene match. From germline, CDR1 is LGHNA and CDR2 YSLEER. The chain carries TRBV4-3 and TRBJ2-7; 11 bases are shared with TRBD1. The sample consisted of peripheral blood. This receptor was identified in a woman between 50 and 59 years old with acute or convalescent COVID-19. The CDR3 nucleotides are TGCGCCAGCAGCCAAGGAGGGACAGGGGGAACCTACGAGCAGTACTTC. It translates to CASSQGGTGGTYEQYF.